The 28 T cell receptor beta chains given below trace back to one sample, sequenced in a study of shared clonotypes between healthy human individuals. Assay used: immunoSEQ multiplex PCR; TCRdb lists only in-frame clones, some missing. The sample gives 2 million to 2.5 million clones, about 95% of which show up once; about 1.1% is in the top ten. Selected positively for CCR7 and CD45RO-negative, naive CD8 cells excluded terminally differentiated effector memory CD45RA+ cells. Sequencing was performed on naive CD8+ T cells sorted from blood. All receptors come from a man aged 18 to 30 in good health.

The V gene is TRBV5-1, the J gene TRBJ2-7; 10 bases agree with TRBD2. From germline, CDR1 is SGHRS and CDR2 YFSETQ. V trimming: 3 bases; J trimming: 0 bases; junction bases outside the gene matches: 3. CDR3 size: 15 residues. As DNA, the CDR3 is TGCGCCAGCAGCTACAGGACTAGCGGCTCCTACGAGCAGTACTTC. Its protein is CASSYRTSGSYEQYF.

The V gene is TRBV4-1, the J gene TRBJ1-6; tentative D call: TRBD1 (5 bases). Germline CDR1 reads MGHRA; CDR2 reads YSYEKL. The CDR3 sequence is 18 residues long. V was pared by 4 bases and J by 8 bases, with 24 bases between. Here the CDR3 reads CASSPKGTGPVGDSPLHF. DNA of the CDR3: TGCGCCAGCAGCCCCAAAGGGACGGGGCCCGTAGGAGATTCACCCCTCCACTTT.

The CDR3 nucleotides read TGTGCCAGCAGCGACAGAGAGACCCAGTACTTC. Its translation is CASSDRETQYF. The chain is built from TRBV9 and TRBJ2-5; D is ambiguous. V was pared by 3 bases and J by 4 bases, with 4 bases between. Germline V gene sequence: CDR1 SGDLS, CDR2 YYNGEE. The CDR3 length is 11 residues.

The chain uses TRBV29-1 and TRBJ1-4, with D maybe TRBD1 (5 bases). The germline V gene encodes CDR1 SQVTM and CDR2 ANQGSEA. The CDR3 is 13 residues long. Trimming removed 2 bases at V and 8 bases at J, with 12 bases between. CDR3 amino acids: CSVEPPGAEKLFF. CDR3 in DNA: TGCAGCGTTGAACCCCCCGGGGCGGAAAAACTGTTTTTT. Full variable domain (missing parts from reference TRBV29-1 and TRBJ1-4): SAVISQKPSRDICQRGTSLTIQCQVDSQVTMMFWYRQQPGQSLTLIATANQGSEATYESGFVIDKFPISRPNLTFSTLTVSNMSPEDSSIYLCSVEPPGAEKLFFGSGTQLSVL.

The genes are TRBV2 and TRBJ2-5; TRBD2 agrees at 8 bases. The CDR3 runs to 14 residues. Germline V gene sequence: CDR1 SNHLY, CDR2 FYNNEI. With V trimmed by 7 bases and J by 3 bases, 7 bases remained unmatched. For the CDR3, the DNA is TGTGCCAGCACCTCTCGGGGGGGAGAAGAGACCCAGTACTTC. Protein product: CASTSRGGEETQYF.

The V gene is TRBV29-1, the J gene TRBJ2-4, with D possibly TRBD2 on 5 matching bases. V lost 3 bases and J 4 bases, leaving 10 bases between the germline ends. From germline, CDR1 is SQVTM and CDR2 ANQGSEA. The CDR3 extends over 13 amino acids. This CDR3 is CSVEGPGKNIQYF. The DNA for the CDR3 is TGCAGCGTTGAGGGCCCGGGGAAAAACATTCAGTACTTC.

V usage is TRBV29-1 and J usage is TRBJ2-3, with 11 nucleotides matching TRBD2. The CDR3 covers 14 residues. V shed 6 bases and J 2 bases; nucleotides not matched to a gene: 4. Germline CDR1 and CDR2: SQVTM and ANQGSEA. CDR3 DNA sequence: TGCAGCGTGGGACTAGCGGATCCCACAGATACGCAGTATTTT. Protein: CSVGLADPTDTQYF.

As regards this clone: This same CDR3 is encoded by further DNA sequences in the sample. The chain links TRBV7-2 to TRBJ2-7; 7 bases fit TRBD1. Trimming removed 4 bases from V and 3 bases from J; junction bases left unmatched: 3. CDR1 is SGHTA and CDR2 is FQGNSA in the germline V gene. CDR3 size: 13 residues. The CDR3 DNA reads as TGTGCCAGCAGCTCCTACAGGGGCTACGAGCAGTACTTC. The encoded protein is CASSSYRGYEQYF.

The chain combines TRBV4-1 with TRBJ1-5, with no clear D. Looked up from germline, CDR1 is MGHRA and CDR2 is YSYEKL. Trimming removed 1 base at V and 1 base at J, with 8 bases between. The CDR3 is 15 residues long. CDR3 protein: CASSQVPSSNQPQHF. DNA of the CDR3: TGCGCCAGCAGCCAAGTCCCTAGCAGCAATCAGCCCCAGCATTTT.

The chain combines TRBV27 with TRBJ1-1; D may be TRBD1 (6 bases). Germline CDR1 and CDR2: MNHEY and SMNVEV (reference sequence). V was pared by 4 bases and J by 0 bases, with 9 bases between. The CDR3 is 14 residues long. The CDR3 loop reads CASSWTAMNTEAFF. The CDR3 region has the DNA TGTGCCAGCAGTTGGACAGCTATGAACACTGAAGCTTTCTTT.

This clone has just one count. The V and J genes are TRBV27 and TRBJ1-4; no definite D call. The CDR3 loop spans 16 amino acids. Germline V gene sequence: CDR1 MNHEY, CDR2 SMNVEV (reference sequence). The V end was cut by 2 bases, the J end by 7 bases, with 17 bases between. For the CDR3, the DNA is TGTGCCAGCAGTTTAGGAGCAGGATCAGGAAGTGAAAAACTGTTTTTT. The encoded protein is CASSLGAGSGSEKLFF. Based on the CDR3 plus reference TRBV27 and TRBJ1-4, the full variable domain is EAQVTQNPRYLITVTGKKLTVTCSQNMNHEYMSWYRQDPGLGLRQIYYSMNVEVTDKGDVPEGYKVSRKEKRNFPLILESPSPNQTSLYFCASSLGAGSGSEKLFFGSGTQLSVL.

This clone appeared once. The chain couples TRBV7-9 to TRBJ2-5; D might be TRBD1 or TRBD2, each matching 5 bases. The J call may be mistaken, given a closer DNA end match to TRBJ2-7. The CDR3 is 14 residues long. CDR1 is SEHNR and CDR2 is FQNEAQ in the germline V gene (reference sequence). The CDR3 protein is CASSSGTVLYEQYF. For the CDR3, the DNA is TGTGCCAGCAGCTCGGGGACCGTACTCTACGAGCAGTACTTC.

The rearrangement links TRBV28 to TRBJ1-5, with TRBD1 as a possible D gene (5 bases). There are 13 residues in the CDR3. The germline V gene encodes CDR1 MDHEN and CDR2 SYDVKM. The V end was cut by 4 bases, the J end by 7 bases, with 11 bases between. CDR3 in amino acids: CASSWGIGQPQHF. For the CDR3, the DNA is TGTGCCAGCAGTTGGGGGATCGGGCAGCCCCAGCATTTT.

V usage is TRBV30 and J usage is TRBJ2-2, with a possible D match to TRBD1 (5 bases). This CDR3 has 15 amino acids. Germline CDR1 reads GTSNPN; CDR2 reads SVGIG (reference sequence). Between the trimmed V and J ends, which lost 0 bases and 6 bases, there was a span of 14 bases. DNA of the CDR3: TGTGCCTGGAGTGTCCAGGGTACAATGCCCGGGGAGCTGTTTTTT. The encoded protein is CAWSVQGTMPGELFF.

The genes are TRBV2 and TRBJ1-3, with D unresolved. The CDR3 length is 14 residues. Trimming cost V 0 bases and J 2 bases, with 5 bases left between them. In germline, CDR1 is SNHLY, CDR2 FYNNEI. The DNA for the CDR3 is TGTGCCAGCAGTGAAGCGGCGGCTGGAAACACCATATATTTT. Translating gives CASSEAAAGNTIYF.

This chain joins TRBV30 and TRBJ2-7; perhaps TRBD1 as D (6 bases). CDR3 length equals 13 residues. Germline-derived CDR1 and CDR2 are GTSNPN and SVGIG (reference sequence). The V end lost 5 bases, the J end lost 3 bases, and 14 bases lay between the germline ends. CDR3: CAWGYGDNYEQYF. The CDR3 DNA follows: TGTGCCTGGGGGTACGGGGACAACTACGAGCAGTACTTC.

The rearrangement links TRBV5-1 to TRBJ2-1; 11 bases are shared with TRBD2. Per the germline V gene, CDR1 is SGHRS and CDR2 is YFSETQ. V gave up 3 bases and J gave up 6 bases; unmatched junction bases: 8. This CDR3 has 16 amino acids. As DNA, the CDR3 is TGCGCCAGCAGCTGGGTGTCTAGCGGGGGGCCCAATGAGCAGTTCTTC. It codes for CASSWVSSGGPNEQFF.

The J gene is TRBJ2-1, the V gene TRBV7-9, with TRBD1 as a possible D gene (7 bases). The CDR3 contains 15 residues. V was trimmed by 2 bases and J by 4 bases, leaving 12 bases between them. Germline-derived CDR1 and CDR2 are SEHNR and FQNEAQ (reference sequence). The CDR3 here is CASSLRGDSYNEQFF. Here the CDR3 DNA reads TGTGCCAGCAGCTTAAGGGGGGACAGTTACAATGAGCAGTTCTTC.

The chain combines TRBV10-3 with TRBJ2-7; tentative D call: TRBD2 (6 bases). V was pared by 3 bases and J by 0 bases, with 9 bases between. Germline CDR1 ENHRY, CDR2 SYGVKD. The CDR3 consists of 14 residues. In nucleotides, the CDR3 is TGTGCCATCAGTGACGGGGGAGCCTCCTACGAGCAGTACTTC. It codes for CAISDGGASYEQYF.

Notes on this clone: The same CDR3 is also encoded by other DNA sequences in this sample. The chain joins TRBV6-5 to TRBJ2-7; 8 bases agree with TRBD2. Trimming cost V 0 bases and J 0 bases; bases outside gene matches: 1. The germline V gene encodes CDR1 MNHEY and CDR2 SVGAGI. CDR3 size: 15 residues. The CDR3 sequence: CASSYSSGSSYEQYF. In DNA form, the CDR3 reads TGTGCCAGCAGTTACTCCAGCGGGAGCTCCTACGAGCAGTACTTC.

The J gene is TRBJ2-1, the V gene TRBV5-1; D tentatively reads TRBD1 or TRBD2 (5 bases each). Per germline, CDR1 SGHRS and CDR2 YFSETQ. V lost 4 bases to trimming and J lost 8 bases, with 19 bases between them. The CDR3 runs to 15 residues. The CDR3 DNA sequence: TGCGCCAGCAGCACCCCGGACATGTCGAGGGATGAGCAGTTCTTC. It is translated as CASSTPDMSRDEQFF.

The genes are TRBV6-1 and TRBJ2-5, with a weak D call TRBD1 (5 bases). CDR1 and CDR2 (germline): MNHNS, SASEGT. This CDR3 has 15 amino acids. The germline V and J ends were trimmed by 7 bases and 2 bases, with 17 bases remaining between them. This CDR3 reads CASKIWGSPQETQYF. The DNA for the CDR3 is TGTGCCAGCAAAATCTGGGGCAGCCCGCAAGAGACCCAGTACTTC.

The rearrangement links TRBV5-4 to TRBJ2-7; D unresolved. V lost 0 bases and J 4 bases, leaving 14 bases between the germline ends. Germline V gene sequence: CDR1 SGHNT, CDR2 YYREEE (reference sequence). The CDR3 runs 15 residues. CDR3 region: CASSLVNAPGYEQYF. CDR3 sequence (DNA): TGTGCCAGCAGCTTGGTGAACGCGCCAGGATACGAGCAGTACTTC.

Details on this clone: The sample holds other DNA sequences that translate to the same CDR3. The V call is TRBV27, the J call TRBJ2-1; D gene ambiguous. The germline V gene encodes CDR1 MNHEY and CDR2 SMNVEV (reference sequence). This CDR3 is built from 15 residues. V dropped 4 bases and J dropped 0 bases, with 10 bases sitting between them. CDR3 amino acids: CASSSVASSYNEQFF. Here the CDR3 DNA reads TGTGCCAGCAGTTCCGTAGCAAGCTCCTACAATGAGCAGTTCTTC.

The chain recombines TRBV7-9 with TRBJ2-6, with 9 nucleotides matching TRBD2. Germline CDR1 and CDR2: SEHNR and FQNEAQ (reference sequence). The trim removed 5 bases at V and 2 bases at J, leaving 10 bases unmatched. This CDR3 contains 18 residues. CDR3 sequence: CASSPGLAKGAGANVLTF. CDR3 coding DNA: TGTGCCAGCAGCCCGGGACTAGCTAAAGGGGCTGGGGCCAACGTCCTGACTTTC. The full variable domain, in which reference TRBV7-9 and TRBJ2-6 provide the parts outside the CDR3, is DTGVSQNPRHKITKRGQNVTFRCDPISEHNRLYWYRQTLGQGPEFLTYFQNEAQLEKSRLLSDRFSAERPKGSFSTLEIQRTEQGDSAMYLCASSPGLAKGAGANVLTFGAGSRLTVL.

This clone was observed once. This CDR3 is CASSVQAKSGNTIYF. The DNA for the CDR3 is TGTGCCAGCAGCGTACAGGCCAAATCTGGAAACACCATATATTTT. The gene calls are TRBV9 and TRBJ1-3, with no clear D. Germline assignment: CDR1 SGDLS and CDR2 YYNGEE. CDR3 length equals 15 residues. V shed 1 base and J shed 1 base, with 9 bases lying between them.

The chain uses TRBV28 and TRBJ2-7; TRBD1 aligns across 8 bases. The CDR3 runs 14 residues. The V segment lost 7 bases and the J segment 2 bases; nucleotides outside the gene matches: 7. CDR1 MDHEN and CDR2 SYDVKM come from the germline V gene. The CDR3 region has the DNA TGTGCCAGCACCCAGTCAGGGGGCACCTACGAGCAGTACTTC. Translation: CASTQSGGTYEQYF. Variable domain in full (rest from reference TRBV28 and TRBJ2-7): DVKVTQSSRYLVKRTGEKVFLECVQDMDHENMFWYRQDPGLGLRLIYFSYDVKMKEKGDIPEGYSVSREKKERFSLILESASTNQTSMYLCASTQSGGTYEQYFGPGTRLTVT.

V gene TRBV5-1 combines with J gene TRBJ2-7, with no clear D. This CDR3 contains 12 residues. Germline values: CDR1 SGHRS, CDR2 YFSETQ. V was pared by 7 bases and J by 2 bases, with 10 bases between. Here the CDR3 DNA reads TGCGCCAGCCACCAGGACGCCTACGAGCAGTACTTC. Its translation: CASHQDAYEQYF.